Listed below are T cell receptor beta chains from one sample, sequenced in a study of T-cell reconstitution after alpha-beta-depleted transplantation in children. TCRdb processed the PCR reads anew with MiXCR; each CDR3 protein has one entry. Among more than 15,000 distinct CDR3 sequences listed, around 12% were seen once. The starting material was PBMCs, mostly from graft donor cells, obtained 180 days after TCRalphabeta/CD19-depleted stem cell transplant. These receptors originate from a boy under three years old who had a stem cell transplant for Wiskott-Aldrich syndrome, so the T cells may come from the graft donor. CDR3s include the opening cysteine and the closing phenylalanine or tryptophan. A D gene is named only where the DNA matches it firmly. Only part of the rows carry a size: once, few, many, or a class if the clone is expanded.

CDR3 DNA: TGTGCCAGCAGTTACTCAACAGGGGGCAATCAGCCCCAGCATTTT
CDR3 protein: CASSYSTGGNQPQHF
J gene: TRBJ1-5
clone size: .
CDR3 length: 15
D gene: TRBD1
V gene: TRBV6-5

CDR3 DNA: TGTGCCAGCAGCCCCGGGACTAGCGGGCGGGGGGAGCTGTTTTTT
CDR3 protein: CASSPGTSGRGELFF
J gene: TRBJ2-2
clone size: .
CDR3 length: 15
D gene: TRBD2
V gene: TRBV7-3

CDR3 DNA: TGTGCAGAGACTAGCGGGGTATACAATGAGCAGTTCTTC
CDR3 protein: CAETSGVYNEQFF
J gene: TRBJ2-1
clone size: .
CDR3 length: 13
D gene: TRBD2
V gene: TRBV30

CDR3 DNA: TGTGCCAGCAGTTCACCGGGACAGGGAGAACAGCCCCAGCATTTT
CDR3 protein: CASSSPGQGEQPQHF
J gene: TRBJ1-5
clone size: few
CDR3 length: 15
D gene: TRBD1
V gene: TRBV28

CDR3 DNA: TGTGCCAGCAGTGGAAGCTACGAGCAGTACTTC
CDR3 protein: CASSGSYEQYF
J gene: TRBJ2-7
clone size: few
CDR3 length: 11
D gene: .
V gene: TRBV6-1

CDR3 DNA: TGTGCCAGCAGCCACGGACAGTTTAGCACAGATACGCAGTATTTT
CDR3 protein: CASSHGQFSTDTQYF
J gene: TRBJ2-3
clone size: .
CDR3 length: 15
D gene: .
V gene: TRBV7-9

CDR3 DNA: TGCGCCAGCAGCCAAGAATTACAGGGGAGGTATGGCTACACCTTC
CDR3 protein: CASSQELQGRYGYTF
J gene: TRBJ1-2
clone size: .
CDR3 length: 15
D gene: TRBD1
V gene: TRBV4-1

CDR3 DNA: TGCGCCAGCAGCCCAATACCACCCGGGCATGAAGCTTTCTTT
CDR3 protein: CASSPIPPGHEAFF
J gene: TRBJ1-1
clone size: .
CDR3 length: 14
D gene: .
V gene: TRBV4-1

CDR3 DNA: TGTGCCAGCAGTTGGGTAACAGGGGTTTTAGGCAATCAGCCCCAGCATTTT
CDR3 protein: CASSWVTGVLGNQPQHF
J gene: TRBJ1-5
clone size: few
CDR3 length: 17
D gene: TRBD1
V gene: TRBV6-2/TRBV6-3

CDR3 DNA: TGCAGTGCTAGCTCGGGACAGCTCCTGGAGACCCAGTACTTC
CDR3 protein: CSASSGQLLETQYF
J gene: TRBJ2-5
clone size: few
CDR3 length: 14
D gene: TRBD1
V gene: TRBV20-1

CDR3 DNA: TGTGCCAGCAGCTTAGGTTGGGTGCGGAGCTCCTACAATGAGCAGTTCTTC
CDR3 protein: CASSLGWVRSSYNEQFF
J gene: TRBJ2-1
clone size: many
CDR3 length: 17
D gene: .
V gene: TRBV11-2

CDR3 DNA: TGCGCCAGCAGCTTGAGGGGACAGAATTCACCCCTCCACTTT
CDR3 protein: CASSLRGQNSPLHF
J gene: TRBJ1-6
clone size: .
CDR3 length: 14
D gene: TRBD1
V gene: TRBV5-1

CDR3 DNA: TGTGCCAGTAGTTCAGACAGGGATTTGTACGGAGAGACCCAGTACTTC
CDR3 protein: CASSSDRDLYGETQYF
J gene: TRBJ2-5
clone size: many
CDR3 length: 16
D gene: TRBD1
V gene: TRBV19

CDR3 DNA: TGCAGTGAGAAGCACCCCAACACAGATACGCAGTATTTT
CDR3 protein: CSEKHPNTDTQYF
J gene: TRBJ2-3
clone size: many
CDR3 length: 13
D gene: .
V gene: TRBV20-1

CDR3 DNA: TGCAGTGCTAGAGGAGTTGGCAGGGTGAGCTACGAGCAGTACTTC
CDR3 protein: CSARGVGRVSYEQYF
J gene: TRBJ2-7
clone size: many
CDR3 length: 15
D gene: .
V gene: TRBV20-1

CDR3 DNA: TGTGCCAGCAGCCGAGGGGAGACCTACGAGCAGTACTTC
CDR3 protein: CASSRGETYEQYF
J gene: TRBJ2-7
clone size: large
CDR3 length: 13
D gene: .
V gene: TRBV7-9

CDR3 DNA: TGTGCCAGTAAACCGGGACACCGGAACTATGGCTACACCTTC
CDR3 protein: CASKPGHRNYGYTF
J gene: TRBJ1-2
clone size: .
CDR3 length: 14
D gene: .
V gene: TRBV19

CDR3 DNA: TGCAGTGCTAGAGACCCGGGAGAGACCCAGTACTTC
CDR3 protein: CSARDPGETQYF
J gene: TRBJ2-5
clone size: .
CDR3 length: 12
D gene: .
V gene: TRBV20-1

CDR3 DNA: TGTGCCAGCAGCATCGCGGACTACCTGGGAGAGACCCAGTACTTC
CDR3 protein: CASSIADYLGETQYF
J gene: TRBJ2-5
clone size: few
CDR3 length: 15
D gene: .
V gene: TRBV7-6

CDR3 DNA: TGTGCCAGCAGTTCAGGTTGGGGAAATCAGCCCCAGCATTTT
CDR3 protein: CASSSGWGNQPQHF
J gene: TRBJ1-5
clone size: many
CDR3 length: 14
D gene: .
V gene: TRBV12-3/TRBV12-4

CDR3 DNA: TGTGCCAGCAGGGTAGGGGGACAGGGTTGGAAGGCCTACACCTTC
CDR3 protein: CASRVGGQGWKAYTF
J gene: TRBJ1-2
clone size: .
CDR3 length: 15
D gene: TRBD1
V gene: TRBV28

CDR3 DNA: TGTGCCAGCAGCTTATCCTCCAGGGGGAATCAGCCCCAGCATTTT
CDR3 protein: CASSLSSRGNQPQHF
J gene: TRBJ1-5
clone size: many
CDR3 length: 15
D gene: TRBD1
V gene: TRBV7-9